One and the same sample provided the 12 T cell receptor beta chains below, sequenced in a study of T cells after yellow fever vaccination. TCRdb redid the calling of the 5' RACE reads with MiXCR, one entry per CDR3 protein. This table has some 560,000 distinct CDR3 sequences, 17% appearing once. Specimen: PBMCs, collected around 5 days after the first yellow fever vaccination. The receptors shown here come from a man in his late teens or twenties who received the YFV17D yellow fever vaccine.

This clonotype was counted at least ten times. V usage is TRBV29-1 and J usage is TRBJ2-7; D may match TRBD1 or TRBD2 (5 bases each). The length of the CDR3 is 13 residues. V lost 8 bases and J lost 0, with 14 bases in between. The germline CDR1 and CDR2 sequences are SQVTM and ANQGSEA. The CDR3 here is CSRGDGRSYEQYV. CDR3 DNA sequence: TGCAGCCGAGGGGACGGACGCTCCTACGAGCAGTACGTC.

V and J are TRBV7-9 and TRBJ2-6; a possible D gene is TRBD1 (5 bases). The CDR3 totals 13 residues. Germline V gives CDR1 SEHNR, CDR2 FQNEAQ (reference sequence). V was cut by 9 bases and J by 4 bases, with 10 bases left in between. The CDR3 nucleotides read TGTGCCAGTGGGGCTTCGGGGGCCAACGTCCTGACTTTC. This gives the protein CASGASGANVLTF.

V gene TRBV5-6 combines with J gene TRBJ1-6; TRBD1 aligns across 7 bases. In germline, CDR1 is SGHDT, CDR2 YYEEEE. V dropped 5 bases and J dropped 7; count of bases not matched to a gene: 15. The CDR3 spans 17 residues. CDR3 amino acids: CASRPSLRQGGNSPLHF. The CDR3 DNA sequence: TGTGCCAGCAGACCGAGCTTGCGACAGGGAGGGAATTCACCCCTCCACTTT.

V and J are TRBV9 and TRBJ2-3; no firm D call. The V gene's germline CDR1 is SGDLS and CDR2 YYNGEE. This CDR3 is built from 14 residues. V gave up 4 bases and J gave up 2 bases, with 11 bases separating them. This CDR3 reads CASSIGWATDTQYF. The CDR3, as DNA: TGTGCCAGCAGCATAGGCTGGGCCACAGATACGCAGTATTTT. The entire variable domain, with the rest obtained from reference TRBV9 and TRBJ2-3, is as follows: DSGVTQTPKHLITATGQRVTLRCSPRSGDLSVYWYQQSLDQGLQFLIQYYNGEERAKGNILERFSAQQFPDLHSELNLSSLELGDSALYFCASSIGWATDTQYFGPGTRLTVL.

In its sample, this clonotype was seen a few times. The chain combines TRBV21-1 with TRBJ2-7. TRBV21-1 is designated a pseudogene. The CDR3 extends over 15 amino acids. The chain's CDR3 is CASSKALAATYEQYV. CDR3 bases: TGTGCCAGCAGCAAAGCGCTCGCGGCTACCTACGAGCAGTACGTC.

The gene calls are TRBV7-2 and TRBJ2-5; 9 positions match TRBD2. V was clipped by 4 bases and J by 5 bases; unmatched bases: 8. This CDR3 region has 15 residues. Germline CDR1 SGHTA, CDR2 FQGNSA. CDR3 amino acids: CASSSRASGVETQYF. CDR3 coding DNA: TGTGCCAGCAGCTCCCGAGCTAGCGGGGTGGAGACCCAGTACTTC.

The rearrangement uses TRBV5-1 and TRBJ2-1; D could derive from TRBD1 or TRBD2 (5 bases each). Trimming pared 6 bases from V and 4 bases from J, leaving 11 bases between. The CDR3 runs to 13 residues. From germline, CDR1 is SGHRS and CDR2 YFSETQ. The CDR3: CASKVGVYNEQFF. CDR3 nucleotides: TGCGCCAGCAAGGTGGGGGTGTACAATGAGCAGTTCTTC.

This chain uses TRBV29-1 with TRBJ1-2; 8 bases agree with TRBD1. Germline V lookup: CDR1 SQVTM, CDR2 ANQGSEA. J gave up 2 bases and V 7 bases, and 6 bases lay outside the gene matches. This CDR3 is 13 amino acids long. The CDR3 DNA sequence: TGCAGCGCCGCGGACAGGGCCAACTATGGCTACACCTTC. This sequence encodes CSAADRANYGYTF.

This clonotype was seen at least ten times. This chain links TRBV6-1 with TRBJ2-1, with TRBD2 matching 12 bases. V shed 8 bases and J 9 bases; nucleotides not matched to a gene: 11. Germline lookup yields CDR1 MNHNS and CDR2 SASEGT. The CDR3 totals 15 residues. This CDR3 is CASAPLAGGPVEQFF. CDR3 coding DNA: TGTGCCAGCGCCCCTCTAGCGGGGGGGCCGGTTGAGCAGTTCTTC.

This clonotype appeared many times. CDR3 bases: TGTGCCAGCAGCCAAGGGGCGCCTAGGACAGATACGCAGTATTTT. It translates to CASSQGAPRTDTQYF. The gene calls are TRBV3-1 and TRBJ2-3; D ambiguous. The length of the CDR3 is 15 residues. Germline CDR1 is LGHDT and CDR2 is YNNKEL (reference sequence). The V end lost 1 base, the J end lost 3 bases, and 11 bases lay between the germline ends.

This clonotype appeared a few times. The CDR3 is CASSEASGANTGELFF. CDR3 sequence (DNA): TGTGCCAGCAGTGAGGCTAGCGGGGCGAACACCGGGGAGCTGTTTTTT. The V and J genes are TRBV25-1 and TRBJ2-2; 9 positions match TRBD2. The CDR3 is 16 amino acids. Losses at the gene ends were 3 bases for V and 0 bases for J; bases not matched to a gene: 2. Germline V gene lookup returns CDR1 MGHDK and CDR2 SYGVNS. Filled out from reference TRBV25-1 and TRBJ2-2, the complete variable domain reads EADIYQTPRYLVIGTGKKITLECSQTMGHDKMYWYQQDPGMELHLIHYSYGVNSTEKGDLSSESTVSRIRTEHFPLTLESARPSHTSQYLCASSEASGANTGELFFGEGSRLTVL.

The gene calls are TRBV3-1 and TRBJ1-6, with unresolved D. The CDR3 is 14 amino acids. Germline CDR1 LGHDT, CDR2 YNNKEL (reference sequence). V dropped 6 bases and J dropped 5 bases, with 11 bases sitting between them. CDR3 sequence reads: CASRQRTDNSPLHF. The DNA for the CDR3 is TGTGCCAGCAGACAGCGGACTGATAATTCACCCCTCCACTTT.